A single sample gave rise to the 20 T cell receptor beta chains below, sequenced in a study of T cell responses to AZD1222 COVID-19 vaccine. Data came from immunoSEQ multiplex PCR; TCRdb stores just in-frame clones and leaves some out. The data contain approximately 100,000 clones, about 88% of them seen just once; the ten biggest clones take up 16%. Sequenced here: peripheral blood, sampled on day 0 of AZD1222 vaccination. The receptor set was obtained from an adult in good health.

This clone was detected only a few times. This rearrangement joins TRBV5-1 to TRBJ2-2; 10 positions agree with TRBD2. Germline CDR1 reads SGHRS; CDR2 reads YFSETQ. The CDR3 runs to 18 residues. V shed 3 bases, J shed 6 bases, and the junction held 14 bases outside the gene matches. CDR3 in amino acids: CASSWAPSGSWEAGELFF. CDR3 DNA: TGCGCCAGCAGCTGGGCCCCTAGCGGGAGTTGGGAAGCCGGGGAGCTGTTTTTT.

The chain carries TRBV5-4 and TRBJ1-3; 8 bases line up with TRBD1. J lost 3 bases, V lost 5 bases, and 7 bases had no gene match. Germline V CDR1 and CDR2: SGHNT, YYREEE (reference sequence). The CDR3 length is 15 residues. The CDR3 DNA is TGTGCCAGCAGTAACTCCACAGGGGGTGGAAACACCATATATTTT. This gives the protein CASSNSTGGGNTIYF.

This sequence joins TRBV18 and TRBJ2-5; TRBD2 is a possible D gene (5 bases). This CDR3 has 15 amino acids. With 2 bases removed from V and 5 bases from J, the gap between germline ends came to 15 bases. Germline V CDR1 and CDR2: KGHSH, LQKENI. CDR3 DNA sequence: TGTGCCAGCTCACCAACGGGGTTTCTGGGGGAGACCCAGTACTTC. This gives the protein CASSPTGFLGETQYF.

The CDR3 DNA is TGTGCCAGCAGTTTGAGAGGGGGTGGCGACTATGGCTACACCTTC. Translating it yields CASSLRGGGDYGYTF. The rearrangement links TRBV6-1 to TRBJ1-2, with D possibly being TRBD1 (6 bases). V was clipped by 5 bases and J by 3 bases, with 16 bases between them. The CDR3 spans 15 residues. The germline CDR1 and CDR2 sequences are MNHNS and SASEGT.

The chain has TRBV4-1 and TRBJ1-2, with D perhaps TRBD1 (6 bases). This CDR3 has 18 residues. V shed 0 bases and J shed 0 bases, with 17 bases lying between them. The germline V gene encodes CDR1 MGHRA and CDR2 YSYEKL. The CDR3 region is CASSQDYQFYRANYGYTF. The CDR3 DNA is TGCGCCAGCAGCCAAGATTACCAGTTCTACAGGGCTAACTATGGCTACACCTTC.

The chain recombines TRBV29-1 with TRBJ2-1; 8 bases map to TRBD2. From germline, CDR1 is SQVTM and CDR2 ANQGSEA. The CDR3 length is 16 residues. V lost 2 bases to trimming and J lost 6 bases; unmatched junction nucleotides: 12. The CDR3 loop is CSVEFWAGGEFNEQFF. Here the CDR3 DNA reads TGCAGCGTTGAATTCTGGGCGGGGGGTGAATTCAATGAGCAGTTCTTC.

The J gene is TRBJ2-7, the V gene TRBV9; D is tentatively TRBD1 or TRBD2 (5 bases each). Trimming stripped 0 bases from V and 6 bases from J, with 10 bases between. The CDR3 contains 13 residues. CDR1 is SGDLS, CDR2 YYNGEE, per germline. This CDR3 reads CASSVAVGGEQYF. As DNA, the CDR3 is TGTGCCAGCAGCGTAGCTGTTGGGGGCGAGCAGTACTTC.

The J gene is TRBJ1-6, the V gene TRBV5-1; D is possibly TRBD1 (5 bases). Germline-derived CDR1 and CDR2 are SGHRS and YFSETQ. V shed 3 bases and J shed 10 bases, with 11 bases lying between them. The length of the CDR3 is 13 residues. The CDR3 region is CASSSTAGSPLHF. The CDR3 DNA sequence: TGCGCCAGCAGCTCGACAGCTGGCTCACCCCTCCACTTT.

The rearrangement uses TRBV7-8 and TRBJ1-2; the D gene is possibly TRBD1 (6 bases). Trimming took off 3 bases at V and 2 bases at J, with 13 bases between the two ends. The CDR3 loop spans 15 amino acids. CDR1 and CDR2 from the germline V gene are SGHVS and FQNEAQ. CDR3 sequence: CASSFGTGINYGYTF. CDR3 coding DNA: TGTGCCAGCAGCTTCGGCACAGGGATCAACTATGGCTACACCTTC.

The chain couples TRBV19 to TRBJ1-2; D unclear. The V and J ends lost 5 bases and 1 base respectively, with 11 bases between them. The CDR3 consists of 14 residues. Germline V gene lookup returns CDR1 LNHDA and CDR2 SQIVND (reference sequence). The chain's CDR3 is CASSDRDHNYGYTF. The CDR3 DNA sequence: TGTGCCAGTAGTGACCGGGATCATAACTATGGCTACACCTTC.

The V gene is TRBV7-6, the J gene TRBJ2-3; TRBD2 might be the D (6 bases). Germline-derived CDR1 and CDR2 are SGHVS and FNYEAQ. The CDR3 spans 15 residues. V was trimmed by 3 bases and J by 3 bases, leaving 13 bases between them. CDR3 DNA: TGTGCCAGCAGCTTTGCCGGGGGAGAAACAGATACGCAGTATTTT. Translated, it gives CASSFAGGETDTQYF.

V gene TRBV27 combines with J gene TRBJ2-4; D possibly uses TRBD1 or TRBD2 (5 bases each). This CDR3 comprises 15 residues. Germline assignment: CDR1 MNHEY and CDR2 SMNVEV (reference sequence). V lost 6 bases and J 0 bases, leaving 12 bases between the germline ends. The CDR3 coding sequence is TGTGCCAGCAGGCCTGGGACCGTAGCCAAAAACATTCAGTACTTC. Translated, it gives CASRPGTVAKNIQYF.

This sequence joins TRBV11-3 and TRBJ2-3, with D tentatively TRBD1 (6 bases). CDR3 length: 13 amino acids. The V gene lost 4 bases and the J gene lost 5 bases, with 10 bases spanning the gap. Per germline, CDR1 SGHNT and CDR2 YENEEA. The CDR3 nucleotides read TGTGCCAGCAGCTGGGGGCGGGTAGATACGCAGTATTTT. It is translated as CASSWGRVDTQYF.

This clone occurred a few times. The genes are TRBV3-1 (or the pseudogene TRBV3-2) and TRBJ1-2; TRBD1 agrees at 8 bases. Losses at the gene ends were 3 bases for V and 2 bases for J; bases not matched to a gene: 8. The V gene's germline CDR1 is LGHDT and CDR2 YNNKEL (reference sequence). The CDR3 loop spans 16 amino acids. The DNA for the CDR3 is TGTGCCAGCAGCCACAGACAGACAGGGGTAAACTATGGCTACACCTTC. The encoded protein is CASSHRQTGVNYGYTF.

This clone was counted once. This chain joins TRBV24-1 and TRBJ1-4; D not resolved. Germline CDR1 KGHDR, CDR2 SFDVKD. The CDR3 loop spans 14 amino acids. Trimming left V 11 bases short and J 0 bases short, with 12 bases between. CDR3 sequence reads: CAKLRAATNEKLFF. The DNA for the CDR3 is TGTGCCAAGCTCCGGGCCGCAACTAATGAAAAACTGTTTTTT.

The genes are TRBV28 and TRBJ1-1; no reliable D call. The CDR3 is 11 residues long. Trimming pared 3 bases from V and 10 bases from J, leaving 9 bases between. CDR1 and CDR2 from the germline V gene are MDHEN and SYDVKM. The CDR3 spells CASSFSRGAFF. The CDR3 coding sequence is TGTGCCAGCAGTTTCTCGCGAGGAGCTTTCTTT.

V is TRBV5-1 and J is TRBJ1-2, with a possible D match to TRBD1 (5 bases). V was pared by 2 bases and J by 2 bases, with 10 bases between. The CDR3 has 14 residues. The germline V gene encodes CDR1 SGHRS and CDR2 YFSETQ. CDR3 bases: TGCGCCAGCAGCTTCGGGGGGAGGAACTATGGCTACACCTTC. Its protein product is CASSFGGRNYGYTF.

In this sample, this clone turned up once. The rearrangement uses TRBV9 and TRBJ1-6; 8 bases align to TRBD1. The germline V gene has CDR1 SGDLS and CDR2 YYNGEE. The junction had 6 bases not matched to a gene; V was cut back by 4 bases and J by 9 bases. The CDR3 sequence is 14 residues long. The CDR3 here is CASSSGQGSSPLHF. The CDR3 DNA reads as TGTGCCAGCAGCTCCGGACAGGGAAGTTCACCCCTCCACTTT.

This clone was seen only once. The chain joins TRBV7-9 to TRBJ1-2; D remains unclear. The CDR3 is 12 amino acids. Germline lookup yields CDR1 SEHNR and CDR2 FQNEAQ (reference sequence). V was cut by 2 bases and J by 8 bases, with 9 bases left in between. Here the CDR3 DNA reads TGTGCCAGCAGCTTAACCCTGGGGGGCTACACCTTC. Translated, it gives CASSLTLGGYTF.

V and J are TRBV5-1 and TRBJ2-5; 13 positions match TRBD2. The germline V gene encodes CDR1 SGHRS and CDR2 YFSETQ. The CDR3 has 15 amino acids. J lost 4 bases, V lost 0 bases, and 0 bases had no gene match. CDR3 sequence reads: CASSLGLAGGETQYF. CDR3 bases: TGCGCCAGCAGCTTGGGACTAGCGGGAGGAGAGACCCAGTACTTC.